One T cell receptor (beta chain) is described in this entry. Profiling of TCR beta VDJ combinations and CDR3 sequences used genomic DNA as template. MiXCR, applied by TCRdb to the reads, yields one record per CDR3 protein. The sample records roughly 160,000 distinct CDR3 sequences, about 60% being singletons. The entry originates in a study of CD8+CD57+ T cells in acquired aplastic anemia. In the study overall: Mean DNA quantity obtained from sorted CD4+ and CD8+ cells was about 3.2 ug. Mean read depth for CD4+ cells from healthy donors was about 9.9 million.

What was sequenced was sorted CD4+, CD8+, or CD8+CD57+ T cells (not recorded which) from PBMCs. The receptor's source is a human donor in good health.

The chain's CDR3 is CASNYQGLGTEAFF. The DNA for the CDR3 is TGTGCCAGCAACTACCAGGGATTGGGCACTGAAGCTTTCTTT. This sequence joins TRBV9 and TRBJ1-1; TRBD1 might be the D (5 bases). CDR1 and CDR2 from the germline V gene are SGDLS and YYNGEE. The CDR3 consists of 14 residues. Trimming cost V 6 bases and J 4 bases, with 16 bases left between them.